This TCR beta chain was captured by sequencing in a study of radiation and T cells in renal cell carcinoma. The CDR3 length is 13 residues. Germline values: CDR1 SGDLS, CDR2 YYNGEE. The germline V and J ends were trimmed by 1 base and 1 base, with 5 bases remaining between them. As for time point: blood 2 weeks post-SBRT. The treatment: 15 Gy SBRT to primary tumor, nephrectomy 4 weeks later. After SBRT, blood was collected at 2 and 4 weeks, plus baseline. The patient's renal cell carcinoma had clear cell pathology. Findings and limits, study-wide: Top tumor clonotypes rose in blood 2 weeks post-radiation, then contracted. Without pretreatment biopsies, baseline tumor clonotype presence was undetermined.

TCRdb's copy holds only in-frame clones and misses some; the assay was immunoSEQ multiplex PCR. The data show 100,000 to 150,000 clones, around 82% seen once. On this clone itself: Its target is unknown.

This chain uses TRBV9 with TRBJ1-1; no reliable D call. The material was blood, obtained from a patient whose treatment included radiotherapy and nephrectomy. This receptor was identified in a man between 50 and 59 years old with renal cell carcinoma. DNA of the CDR3: TGTGCCAGCAGCGTAACACAGAACACTGAAGCTTTCTTT. It specifies CASSVTQNTEAFF.